These 24 T cell receptor beta chains were all obtained from the same sample, sequenced in a study of blood T cell repertoires in COVID-19. Clones were read by immunoSEQ multiplex PCR, and TCRdb kept only the in-frame ones, dropping some. The sample holds approximately 320,000 clones, around 90% seen once. The sample comprised PBMCs or T cells enriched from blood (not recorded which). The receptors shown here come from a woman younger than 35 who had recovered from COVID-19.

This clone was recorded a few times. V gene TRBV7-6 combines with J gene TRBJ1-6; 7 nucleotides match TRBD1. The trim removed 4 bases at V and 7 bases at J, leaving 4 bases unmatched. The CDR3 contains 14 residues. Germline V CDR1 and CDR2: SGHVS, FNYEAQ. The CDR3 region is CASSYSGGNSPLHF. CDR3 DNA sequence: TGTGCCAGCAGCTACTCAGGGGGAAATTCACCCCTCCACTTT. Full variable domain (outside the CDR3, taken from reference TRBV7-6 and TRBJ1-6): GAGVSQSPRYKVTKRGQDVALRCDPISGHVSLYWYRQALGQGPEFLTYFNYEAQQDKSGLPNDRFSAERPEGSISTLTIQRTEQRDSAMYRCASSYSGGNSPLHFGNGTRLTVT.

The table lists this clone with a count of one. V usage is TRBV14 and J usage is TRBJ2-6, with D possibly matching TRBD2 (6 bases). Deletions cut 0 bases from V and 0 bases from J, with 18 bases between. The germline CDR1 and CDR2 sequences are SGHDN and FVKESK. The CDR3 consists of 20 residues. The CDR3 loop is CASSQDFWRERASGANVLTF. The DNA for the CDR3 is TGTGCCAGCAGCCAAGATTTTTGGCGGGAAAGAGCCTCTGGGGCCAACGTCCTGACTTTC.

CDR3 DNA: TGTGCCAGCAGGGGTAGGGGAGAGACCCAGTACTTC. Translating it yields CASRGRGETQYF. The V gene is TRBV11-1, the J gene TRBJ2-5; D perhaps matches TRBD1 (5 bases). The length of the CDR3 is 12 residues. Per germline, CDR1 SGHAT and CDR2 FQDESV (reference sequence). V was pared by 6 bases and J by 4 bases, with 9 bases between.

The V call is TRBV7-2, the J call TRBJ2-7, with a possible D match to TRBD2 (6 bases). Germline V gene data show CDR1 as SGHTA and CDR2 as FQGNSA. V gave up 5 bases and J gave up 6 bases, with 14 bases separating them. The CDR3 length is 13 residues. CDR3 sequence reads: CASSAGRTTEQYF. As DNA, the CDR3 is TGTGCCAGCAGCGCGGGACGGACCACCGAGCAGTACTTC.

The V gene is TRBV18, the J gene TRBJ1-5, with TRBD1 identical over 9 bases. The junction had 9 bases not matched to a gene; V was cut back by 4 bases and J by 2 bases. Germline V CDR1 and CDR2: KGHSH, LQKENI. This CDR3 comprises 17 residues. The CDR3 nucleotides read TGTGCCAGCTCACTGACCCTGACAGGGGGAGGCAATCAGCCCCAGCATTTT. As protein: CASSLTLTGGGNQPQHF.

The CDR3 loop reads CASSDREYEQYF. As DNA, the CDR3 is TGTGCCAGCAGTGACAGGGAATACGAGCAGTACTTC. The gene calls are TRBV2 and TRBJ2-7; D possibly corresponds to TRBD1 (5 bases). V shed 3 bases and J shed 4 bases, with 7 bases lying between them. Germline-derived CDR1 and CDR2 are SNHLY and FYNNEI. The CDR3 is made up of 12 amino acids.

The gene calls are TRBV27 and TRBJ1-4; D remains ambiguous. The germline V gene encodes CDR1 MNHEY and CDR2 SMNVEV (reference sequence). The CDR3 runs 16 residues. Trimming cost V 3 bases and J 0 bases, with 11 bases left between them. CDR3 region: CASSFTRFATNEKLFF. The CDR3 DNA reads as TGTGCCAGCAGTTTTACCAGGTTTGCAACTAATGAAAAACTGTTTTTT.

The genes are TRBV2 and TRBJ1-1; weak D call: TRBD1 (5 bases). Trimming stripped 6 bases from V and 0 bases from J, with 11 bases between. The germline V gene encodes CDR1 SNHLY and CDR2 FYNNEI. The CDR3 runs 14 residues. The chain's CDR3 is CASRGTRVNTEAFF. The CDR3 bases are TGTGCCAGCAGAGGCACCAGGGTGAACACTGAAGCTTTCTTT.

This sequence joins TRBV28 and TRBJ1-2; 7 positions agree with TRBD1. The CDR3 consists of 18 residues. Unmatched junction bases numbered 20, after V lost 6 bases and J lost 4 bases. Germline V CDR1 and CDR2: MDHEN, SYDVKM. CDR3 bases: TGTGCCAGCAGGGGCGGTTACCGAAGGGACAGCCTCCTCTATGGCTACACCTTC. Its protein product is CASRGGYRRDSLLYGYTF.

The rearrangement joins TRBV9 to TRBJ2-3, with 7 nucleotides matching TRBD2. The CDR3 spans 14 residues. Germline loops: CDR1 SGDLS, CDR2 YYNGEE. V lost 4 bases, J lost 3 bases, and 5 bases stayed unmatched. For the CDR3, the DNA is TGTGCCAGCAGCCACCCGGGACTAACAGATACGCAGTATTTT. Translating gives CASSHPGLTDTQYF.

CDR3 in DNA: TGTGCCAGCAGTCGAAGAGCGGGGGGGCAAACAGATACGCAGTATTTT. Translation: CASSRRAGGQTDTQYF. V and J are TRBV13 and TRBJ2-3; 10 nucleotides align to TRBD2. Germline CDR1 reads PRHDT; CDR2 reads FYEKMQ (reference sequence). The CDR3 spans 16 residues. With 6 bases clipped from V and 3 bases from J, the junction kept 9 bases outside the gene matches.

The chain joins TRBV4-3 to TRBJ2-1; TRBD2 matches 15 bases. This CDR3 region has 19 residues. Germline V lookup: CDR1 LGHNA, CDR2 YSLEER. V lost 0 bases and J lost 5; bases outside the gene matches: 8. This chain's CDR3 is CASSQEGLAGGLLNNEQFF. CDR3 in DNA: TGCGCCAGCAGCCAAGAGGGACTAGCGGGAGGCTTGCTCAACAATGAGCAGTTCTTC.

The rearrangement links TRBV10-3 to TRBJ2-1; tentatively, D is TRBD2 (6 bases). V was cut by 4 bases and J by 5 bases, with 9 bases left in between. The CDR3 is made up of 13 amino acids. The germline gives CDR1 ENHRY, CDR2 SYGVKD. The CDR3 here is CAISGPGDNEQFF. The CDR3 bases are TGTGCCATCAGTGGCCCGGGGGACAATGAGCAGTTCTTC.

V is TRBV7-7 and J is TRBJ2-1; TRBD1 might be the D (5 bases). Germline V CDR1 and CDR2: SSHAT, FNYEAQ (reference sequence). This CDR3 comprises 15 residues. V dropped 1 base and J dropped 4 bases, with 11 bases sitting between them. The CDR3 spells CASSLGTQAYNEQFF. CDR3 DNA sequence: TGTGCCAGCAGCTTAGGGACACAGGCATACAATGAGCAGTTCTTC.

The gene calls are TRBV15 and TRBJ1-2; no clear D. From germline, CDR1 is LNHNV and CDR2 YYDKDF (reference sequence). The CDR3 totals 14 residues. The V end was cut by 3 bases, the J end by 4 bases, with 12 bases between. CDR3 sequence: CATSSGLWRYGYTF. In DNA, the CDR3 is TGTGCCACCAGCAGCGGACTATGGCGCTATGGCTACACCTTC.

The gene calls are TRBV4-3 and TRBJ2-1, with TRBD2 matching 8 bases. The CDR3 extends over 17 amino acids. Trimming cost V 0 bases and J 2 bases; bases outside gene matches: 6. CDR1 LGHNA and CDR2 YSLEER come from the germline V gene. In nucleotides, the CDR3 is TGCGCCAGCAGCCAAGAACAGGGCGGGGGGCCCTACAATGAGCAGTTCTTC. It is translated as CASSQEQGGGPYNEQFF.

The V call is TRBV5-1, the J call TRBJ2-6, with no clear D. The CDR3 contains 14 residues. V was trimmed by 6 bases and J by 3 bases, leaving 10 bases between them. Germline V gene lookup returns CDR1 SGHRS and CDR2 YFSETQ. The CDR3 DNA sequence: TGCGCCAGCAACCCAGGTGGTGGGGCCAACGTCCTGACTTTC. This codes for CASNPGGGANVLTF.

This clone showed up just a few times. The CDR3: CAWSAGGSHQPQHF. Here the CDR3 DNA reads TGTGCCTGGAGTGCAGGAGGGAGTCATCAGCCCCAGCATTTT. This rearrangement joins TRBV30 to TRBJ1-5, with no clear D. Trimming stripped 1 base from V and 5 bases from J, with 12 bases between. The CDR3 is 14 amino acids. Germline CDR1 reads GTSNPN; CDR2 reads SVGIG (reference sequence).

The chain is built from TRBV12-3 or TRBV12-4 and TRBJ2-3; no clear D. With 5 bases removed from V and 5 bases from J, the gap between germline ends came to 8 bases. The CDR3 sequence is 12 residues long. The CDR3 region is CASSPAGDTQYF. The CDR3 bases are TGTGCCAGCAGTCCAGCAGGAGATACGCAGTATTTT.

This clone is medium-sized by share. The V and J genes are TRBV7-6 and TRBJ2-2; 7 nucleotides agree with TRBD2. Germline CDR1 is SGHVS and CDR2 is FNYEAQ. The CDR3 spans 16 residues. J was trimmed by 5 bases and V by 5 bases; bases with no gene match: 11. CDR3 region: CASSPNIGEGTGELFF. CDR3 DNA sequence: TGTGCCAGCAGCCCCAATATAGGGGAGGGGACCGGGGAGCTGTTTTTT.

The chain links TRBV5-1 to TRBJ1-4, with 7 bases aligning to TRBD1. There are 16 residues in the CDR3. The V gene's germline CDR1 is SGHRS and CDR2 YFSETQ. With 4 bases clipped from V and 0 bases from J, the junction kept 6 bases outside the gene matches. The CDR3 protein is CASSRGQVTTNEKLFF. The CDR3 nucleotides read TGCGCCAGCAGCAGAGGACAGGTGACAACTAATGAAAAACTGTTTTTT.

This clone was counted once. In DNA, the CDR3 is TGTGCCACCAGTGGTAGGGGACACTTCTATGGCTACACCTTC. Translating gives CATSGRGHFYGYTF. The chain couples TRBV24-1 to TRBJ1-2; D perhaps matches TRBD1 (6 bases). This CDR3 contains 14 residues. CDR1 KGHDR and CDR2 SFDVKD come from the germline V gene. The germline V and J ends were trimmed by 5 bases and 4 bases, with 13 bases remaining between them.

The count of this clone is one. The chain recombines TRBV5-1 with TRBJ2-3; 8 positions agree with TRBD1. V was pared by 1 base and J by 0 bases, with 7 bases of the junction left unmatched. Germline V gene lookup returns CDR1 SGHRS and CDR2 YFSETQ. This CDR3 spans 17 amino acids. The CDR3 nucleotides read TGCGCCAGCAGCTTGTTTGGGACAGGTAGAAGCACAGATACGCAGTATTTT. Translating it yields CASSLFGTGRSTDTQYF.

The table lists this clone with a count of one. The J gene is TRBJ1-5, the V gene TRBV28; D not certain. The germline V gene has CDR1 MDHEN and CDR2 SYDVKM. The CDR3 consists of 14 residues. With 5 bases removed from V and 0 bases from J, the gap between germline ends came to 8 bases. The CDR3 coding sequence is TGTGCCAGCAGTCCCTACAGTAGCAATCAGCCCCAGCATTTT. Encoded protein: CASSPYSSNQPQHF.